The 15 T cell receptor beta chains in this list originate from one sample, sequenced in a study of blood T cells in healthy people across ages. A sample-barcoded 5' primer and a J-beta primer mix were used in a second PCR of about 7 to 12 cycles. TCRdb ran MiXCR on the 5' RACE reads and lists one entry per CDR3 protein. Counted here are 1.6 million or so distinct CDR3 sequences, 34% occurring once; the ten biggest clones make up approximately 10%. Input material: blood. The receptors here all came from a woman between 25 and 40 years old in good health.

This clonotype was found many times. The chain couples TRBV20-1 to TRBJ2-1, with a tentative D call TRBD1 (5 bases). The CDR3 consists of 14 residues. In germline, CDR1 is DFQATT, CDR2 SNEGSKA (reference sequence). Trimming pared 4 bases from V and 0 bases from J, leaving 10 bases between. The CDR3 nucleotides read TGCAGTGCTAACAGGTATCCCTCCTACAATGAGCAGTTCTTC. It specifies CSANRYPSYNEQFF.

The V call is TRBV7-9, the J call TRBJ2-7; 7 bases are shared with TRBD2. The CDR3 runs to 12 residues. V was pared by 4 bases and J by 8 bases, with 5 bases of the junction left unmatched. The germline V gene has CDR1 SEHNR and CDR2 FQNEAQ (reference sequence). CDR3 sequence: CASSSPSGKQYF. DNA of the CDR3: TGTGCCAGCAGCTCTCCTAGCGGCAAGCAGTACTTC.

This clonotype has a count of ten or more. This chain links TRBV4-1 with TRBJ1-2; 8 nucleotides match TRBD1. V lost 2 bases and J lost 4; bases outside the gene matches: 6. The CDR3 is 15 amino acids. CDR1 and CDR2 from the germline V gene are MGHRA and YSYEKL. The CDR3 protein is CASSQYLGTGYGYTF. The CDR3 nucleotides read TGCGCCAGCAGCCAATACCTAGGGACAGGCTATGGCTACACCTTC.

The chain is built from TRBV20-1 and TRBJ2-7; 9 bases agree with TRBD2. From germline, CDR1 is DFQATT and CDR2 SNEGSKA (reference sequence). The V gene end was trimmed by 0 bases and the J gene end by 3 bases; junction bases not matched to a gene: 9. The CDR3 loop spans 16 amino acids. The CDR3 loop is CSARDQSGGSNYEQYF. DNA for the CDR3: TGCAGTGCTAGAGATCAGAGCGGGGGGTCCAACTACGAGCAGTACTTC.

A few counts support this clonotype. The rearrangement uses TRBV5-1 and TRBJ1-1; no firm D call. From germline, CDR1 is SGHRS and CDR2 YFSETQ. The CDR3 is 13 residues long. Trimming removed 7 bases from V and 3 bases from J, with 13 bases in between. This chain's CDR3 is CASRPLRDTEAFF. The CDR3 nucleotides are TGCGCCAGCCGGCCGTTAAGAGACACTGAAGCTTTCTTT.

This clonotype was detected ten times or more. The genes are TRBV4-1 and TRBJ2-3, with D possibly being TRBD2 (5 bases). V shed 2 bases and J shed 0 bases, with 12 bases lying between them. Germline V gene lookup returns CDR1 MGHRA and CDR2 YSYEKL. CDR3 length equals 16 residues. The CDR3: CASSQTRGGSTDTQYF. The DNA of the CDR3 is TGCGCCAGCAGCCAAACGCGCGGCGGGAGCACAGATACGCAGTATTTT.

This clonotype appeared a few times. The CDR3 spells CASSQVFSLAGISAYNEQFF. As DNA, the CDR3 is TGCGCCAGCAGCCAAGTATTTTCACTAGCGGGAATCTCCGCCTACAATGAGCAGTTCTTC. The V call is TRBV4-1, the J call TRBJ2-1, with TRBD2 matching 10 bases. The CDR3 spans 20 residues. Germline V gene sequence: CDR1 MGHRA, CDR2 YSYEKL. With 1 base clipped from V and 2 bases from J, the junction kept 14 bases outside the gene matches.

V usage is TRBV4-1 and J usage is TRBJ1-2; D remains unclear. Trimming left V 3 bases short and J 4 bases short, with 12 bases between. The length of the CDR3 is 14 residues. Germline V lookup: CDR1 MGHRA, CDR2 YSYEKL. CDR3 sequence: CASSQLGMGYGYTF. In nucleotides, the CDR3 is TGCGCCAGCAGCCAGTTGGGAATGGGCTATGGCTACACCTTC.

The gene calls are TRBV6-1 and TRBJ2-3; 10 nucleotides match TRBD2. Germline V lookup: CDR1 MNHNS, CDR2 SASEGT. The CDR3 contains 16 residues. Unmatched junction bases numbered 4, after V lost 4 bases and J lost 0 bases. The CDR3 nucleotides read TGTGCCAGCAGTGCTAGGACTAGCGGTAGCACAGATACGCAGTATTTT. It codes for CASSARTSGSTDTQYF.

The chain uses TRBV3-1 and TRBJ1-2; TRBD1 is a possible D gene (5 bases). V was cut by 2 bases and J by 4 bases, with 17 bases left in between. The CDR3 runs 16 residues. The germline gives CDR1 LGHDT, CDR2 YNNKEL (reference sequence). The CDR3 DNA reads TGTGCCAGCAGCCAAAACATGCTGAGCAGGGTCTATGGCTACACCTTC. This gives the protein CASSQNMLSRVYGYTF.

This clonotype was observed a handful of times. V is TRBV4-1 and J is TRBJ2-5; D is undetermined. In germline, CDR1 is MGHRA, CDR2 YSYEKL. This CDR3 is 15 amino acids long. V was clipped by 1 base and J by 2 bases, with 11 bases between them. CDR3 sequence: CASSQVSGTQETQYF. The CDR3 DNA follows: TGCGCCAGCAGCCAAGTTTCAGGCACTCAAGAGACCCAGTACTTC.

This chain joins TRBV20-1 and TRBJ1-1; D is perhaps TRBD1 (5 bases). Between the trimmed V and J ends, which lost 5 bases and 1 base, there was a span of 11 bases. CDR3 length equals 13 residues. The germline V gene encodes CDR1 DFQATT and CDR2 SNEGSKA (reference sequence). The CDR3 is CSAGAGWNTEAFF. CDR3 in DNA: TGCAGTGCTGGAGCAGGGTGGAACACTGAAGCTTTCTTT.

The V gene is TRBV2, the J gene TRBJ2-3; tentatively, D is TRBD2 (6 bases). This CDR3 region has 15 residues. V lost 3 bases, J lost 5 bases, and 15 bases lay in between. From germline, CDR1 is SNHLY and CDR2 FYNNEI. The CDR3 loop reads CASSERAGGVDTQYF. The CDR3 bases are TGTGCCAGCAGTGAGAGGGCCGGAGGGGTAGATACGCAGTATTTT.

The genes are TRBV6-2 or TRBV6-3 and TRBJ1-1; D call uncertain. V was pared by 0 bases and J by 4 bases, with 6 bases between. The length of the CDR3 is 13 residues. The germline gives CDR1 MNHEY, CDR2 SVGEGT. CDR3 in amino acids: CASSYSQFTEAFF. The CDR3 DNA reads as TGTGCCAGCAGTTACTCTCAGTTCACTGAAGCTTTCTTT.

The chain carries TRBV14 and TRBJ2-2; D may be TRBD1 (5 bases). The CDR3 has 14 amino acids. Per germline, CDR1 SGHDN and CDR2 FVKESK. The V end was cut by 4 bases, the J end by 7 bases, with 13 bases between. CDR3 DNA sequence: TGTGCCAGCAGCCTCCTTGGGGCGGTCGGGGAGCTGTTTTTT. Residues: CASSLLGAVGELFF.